Listed below are T cell receptor beta chains from one sample, sequenced in a study of blood T cells in healthy people across ages. MiXCR, applied by TCRdb to the 5' RACE reads, yields one record per CDR3 protein. The sample lists hundreds of thousands of distinct CDR3 sequences, about 56% seen once, with under 30% in the top ten. Material for sequencing was blood. Receptors originate from a man aged 40-50 years in good health. Both conserved end residues are trimmed from each CDR3. Fields, in order: D gene, V gene, CDR3 protein. D genes are given only for firm matches.

>-|TRBV2
ASSPPRVNSPLH
>-|TRBV21-1
ASSKGQREDTDTQY
>-|TRBV6-2/TRBV6-3
ASSHNGRSSYNEQF
>TRBD2|TRBV6-6
ASSPGRAGEQY
>TRBD1|TRBV10-3
AISGTGDMKETQY
>TRBD2|TRBV7-9
ASLGTSGSTETQY
>-|TRBV28
ASRTNKETQY
>TRBD1|TRBV12-3/TRBV12-4
ASSLRGRDTLYGQY
>TRBD2|TRBV11-1
ASSLLAYNEQF
>-|TRBV10-2
ASRATGQRREQY